Reported below is one T cell receptor beta chain. The data were obtained in a study of T cell changes during pregnancy in multiple sclerosis. This CDR3 is 14 amino acids long. Germline CDR1 reads SGHRS; CDR2 reads YFSETQ. V shed 0 bases and J 4 bases; nucleotides not matched to a gene: 3. Sequencing used immunoSEQ multiplex PCR; TCRdb keeps in-frame clones, though not all of them. The sample contains roughly 11,000 clones, 90% to 95% of which appear only once. This clonotype was obtained from a female donor with multiple sclerosis, enrolled in a pregnancy study. Sequencing was performed on CD4+ T cells from peripheral blood mononuclear cells, taken before pregnancy. The V gene is TRBV5-1, the J gene TRBJ2-5; 7 positions match TRBD1. Here the CDR3 reads CASSLGQGRETQYF. In DNA form, the CDR3 reads TGCGCCAGCAGCTTGGGACAGGGCCGAGAGACCCAGTACTTC.